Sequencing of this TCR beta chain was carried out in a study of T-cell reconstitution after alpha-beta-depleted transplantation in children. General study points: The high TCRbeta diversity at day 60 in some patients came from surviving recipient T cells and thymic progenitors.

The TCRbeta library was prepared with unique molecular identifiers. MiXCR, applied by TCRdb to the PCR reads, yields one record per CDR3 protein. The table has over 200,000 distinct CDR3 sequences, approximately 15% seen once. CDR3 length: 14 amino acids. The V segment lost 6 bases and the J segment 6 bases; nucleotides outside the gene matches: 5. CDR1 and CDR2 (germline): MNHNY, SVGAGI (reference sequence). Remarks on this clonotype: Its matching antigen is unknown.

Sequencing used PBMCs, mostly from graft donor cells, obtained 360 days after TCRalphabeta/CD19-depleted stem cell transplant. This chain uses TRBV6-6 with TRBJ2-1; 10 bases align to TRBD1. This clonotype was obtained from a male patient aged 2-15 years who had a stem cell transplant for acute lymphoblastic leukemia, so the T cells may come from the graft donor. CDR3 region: CASRFGTGANEQFF. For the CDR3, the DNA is TGTGCCAGCAGATTCGGGACAGGGGCCAATGAGCAGTTCTTC.